This T cell receptor beta chain came from a study of blood T cell repertoires in COVID-19. Study-wide context: The samples span acute and convalescent COVID-19 from the United States, Italy and Spain. T cells, B-cell-depleted T cells, or PBMCs supplied cDNA or gDNA.

Authors' data handling: Estimated nucleated cell counts came from reference gene primer amplification. Assay used: immunoSEQ multiplex PCR; TCRdb lists only in-frame clones, some missing. For V, J and clone size, that table is used; D and trimming come from the DNA. This table has over 100,000 clones, 85% appearing once. V was shortened by 1 base and J by 4 bases, with 8 bases between the two germline ends. Germline-derived CDR1 and CDR2 are SQVTM and ANQGSEA. The CDR3 sequence is 13 residues long. This TCR derives from a man older than 75 with acute or convalescent COVID-19. This sequence joins TRBV29-1 and TRBJ1-5; D possibly corresponds to TRBD1 (6 bases). The sequencing sample was made of peripheral blood. For the CDR3, the DNA is TGCAGCGTTGAAGTTGGACAGAATCAGCCCCAGCATTTT. Translating it yields CSVEVGQNQPQHF. Looking up the rest from reference TRBV29-1 and TRBJ1-5 gives the full variable domain: SAVISQKPSRDICQRGTSLTIQCQVDSQVTMMFWYRQQPGQSLTLIATANQGSEATYESGFVIDKFPISRPNLTFSTLTVSNMSPEDSSIYLCSVEVGQNQPQHFGDGTRLSIL.